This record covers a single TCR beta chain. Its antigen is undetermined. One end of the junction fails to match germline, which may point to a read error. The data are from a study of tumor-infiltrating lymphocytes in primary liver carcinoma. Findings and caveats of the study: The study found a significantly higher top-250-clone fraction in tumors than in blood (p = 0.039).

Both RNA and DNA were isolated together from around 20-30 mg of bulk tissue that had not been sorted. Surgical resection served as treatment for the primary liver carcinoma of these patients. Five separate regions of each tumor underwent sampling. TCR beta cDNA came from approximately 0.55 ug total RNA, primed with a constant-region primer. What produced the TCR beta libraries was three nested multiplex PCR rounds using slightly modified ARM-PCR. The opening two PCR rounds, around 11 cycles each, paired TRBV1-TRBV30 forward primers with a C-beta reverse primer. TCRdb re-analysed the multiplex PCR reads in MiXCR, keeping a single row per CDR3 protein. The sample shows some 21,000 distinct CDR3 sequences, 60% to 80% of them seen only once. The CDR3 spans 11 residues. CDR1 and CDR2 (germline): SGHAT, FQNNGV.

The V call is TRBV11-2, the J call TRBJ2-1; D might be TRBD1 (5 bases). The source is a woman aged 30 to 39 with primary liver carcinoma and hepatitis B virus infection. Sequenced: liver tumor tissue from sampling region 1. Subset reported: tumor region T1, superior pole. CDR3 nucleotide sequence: TGCGCCAGCCGACAGCATAACGAGCAGTTCTTC. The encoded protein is CASRQHNEQFF.